This T cell receptor (beta chain) was sequenced in a study of OX40 agonist ivuxolimab in advanced cancers. Autoimmune disease history or systemic immunosuppression meant exclusion. V lost 5 bases, J lost 5 bases, and 18 bases lay in between. This CDR3 is built from 15 residues. From germline, CDR1 is MRHNA and CDR2 SNTAGT. TCRdb's table, derived via immunoSEQ multiplex PCR, lists solely in-frame clones and lacks some. The repertoire holds 60,000 to 75,000 clones, with about four fifths as singletons. The sequences come from CD4+ or CD8+ T cells sorted from blood, collected in a trial of the OX40 agonist ivuxolimab. The chain is built from TRBV6-4 and TRBJ1-2; no reliable D call. The sequence derives from an adult with an advanced solid tumor such as melanoma, head and neck, liver or kidney cancer. This chain's CDR3 is CASSREYRASYGYTF. The CDR3 DNA reads as TGTGCCAGCAGTCGAGAGTACCGGGCCTCTTATGGCTACACCTTC.